One and the same sample provided the 26 T cell receptor beta chains below, sequenced in a study of blood T cell repertoires in COVID-19. Using immunoSEQ multiplex PCR, the repertoire was profiled, and TCRdb retains in-frame clones only, with some absent. The sample has roughly 380,000 clones, approximately 89% seen once. The sequencing input was peripheral blood. These TCRs come from a woman in her sixties with COVID-19, enrolled during active disease.

This clone has just a few counts. The V call is TRBV6-5, the J call TRBJ2-7; D possibly corresponds to TRBD2 (5 bases). Germline V gene sequence: CDR1 MNHEY, CDR2 SVGAGI. The CDR3 covers 11 residues. Here the CDR3 DNA reads TGTGCGGGAGCCCAGGACTACGAGCAGTACTTC. This encodes CAGAQDYEQYF.

The rearrangement joins TRBV9 to TRBJ1-1; D not certain. The CDR3 has 15 residues. Deletions cut 3 bases from V and 4 bases from J, with 16 bases between. Germline CDR1 and CDR2: SGDLS and YYNGEE. The CDR3 DNA follows: TGTGCCAGCAGCGCGGGGATTGGGTGGATCACTGAAGCTTTCTTT. This codes for CASSAGIGWITEAFF.

This chain joins TRBV4-1 and TRBJ1-1, with TRBD1 as a possible D gene (6 bases). This CDR3 contains 13 residues. V was shortened by 5 bases and J by 1 base, with 8 bases between the two germline ends. Germline values: CDR1 MGHRA, CDR2 YSYEKL. CDR3 in DNA: TGCGCCAGCAGCTGGACAGCGAACACTGAAGCTTTCTTT. It yields the protein CASSWTANTEAFF.

The chain joins TRBV7-2 to TRBJ1-1, with 8 bases lining up with TRBD1. Germline V gives CDR1 SGHTA, CDR2 FQGNSA. V was clipped by 5 bases and J by 0 bases; unmatched bases: 8. The CDR3 runs to 16 residues. The CDR3 nucleotides read TGTGCCAGCAGCCAGGGACAGGCAAAAATGAACACTGAAGCTTTCTTT. Translation gives CASSQGQAKMNTEAFF.

The chain uses TRBV5-1 and TRBJ2-5; weak D call: TRBD2 (6 bases). The CDR3 extends over 15 amino acids. Germline V CDR1 and CDR2: SGHRS, YFSETQ. Trimming took off 4 bases at V and 5 bases at J, with 18 bases between the two ends. The CDR3 region is CASSPRLVGDETQYF. CDR3 DNA sequence: TGCGCCAGCAGCCCCCGACTAGTAGGGGACGAGACCCAGTACTTC. The whole variable domain, remainder taken from reference TRBV5-1 and TRBJ2-5, is KAGVTQTPRYLIKTRGQQVTLSCSPISGHRSVSWYQQTPGQGLQFLFEYFSETQRNKGNFPGRFSGRQFSNSRSEMNVSTLELGDSALYLCASSPRLVGDETQYFGPGTRLLVL.

This chain links TRBV6-5 with TRBJ2-7; 8 positions agree with TRBD1. The CDR3 sequence is 16 residues long. V lost 2 bases to trimming and J lost 3 bases; unmatched junction nucleotides: 9. Germline assignment: CDR1 MNHEY and CDR2 SVGAGI. The CDR3 reads CASSYRAGGIYYEQYF. The CDR3, as DNA: TGTGCCAGCAGTTACAGGGCAGGGGGCATATACTACGAGCAGTACTTC.

J is TRBJ1-2 and V is TRBV5-1; D not certain. The CDR3 loop spans 13 amino acids. V shed 4 bases and J shed 7 bases, with 14 bases lying between them. CDR1 is SGHRS, CDR2 YFSETQ, per germline. CDR3 protein: CASSHFSLGGYTF. The CDR3 DNA follows: TGCGCCAGCAGCCACTTTAGCCTCGGTGGCTACACCTTC.

The V gene is TRBV7-9, the J gene TRBJ1-4; TRBD1 matches at 8 bases. The CDR3 is made up of 16 amino acids. Trimming removed 3 bases from V and 5 bases from J; junction bases left unmatched: 8. CDR1 is SEHNR, CDR2 FQNEAQ, per germline (reference sequence). Here the CDR3 reads CASSLTPGQANEKLFF. CDR3 nucleotide sequence: TGTGCCAGCAGCTTGACCCCGGGACAGGCAAATGAAAAACTGTTTTTT.

This chain uses TRBV9 with TRBJ2-3, with TRBD2 matching 9 bases. The trim removed 6 bases at V and 1 base at J, leaving 3 bases unmatched. Germline V lookup: CDR1 SGDLS, CDR2 YYNGEE. CDR3 size: 14 residues. CDR3 region: CASKRTSGTDTQYF. CDR3 nucleotide sequence: TGTGCCAGCAAAAGGACTAGCGGCACAGATACGCAGTATTTT.

In this sample, this clone turned up a few times. The chain recombines TRBV5-4 with TRBJ2-3; 7 nucleotides agree with TRBD2. Looked up from germline, CDR1 is SGHNT and CDR2 is YYREEE (reference sequence). CDR3 size: 16 residues. V gave up 2 bases and J gave up 3 bases; unmatched junction bases: 9. The CDR3 DNA sequence: TGTGCCAGCAGCTTCGGGTCTAGCGGCTCAACAGATACGCAGTATTTT. Its translation is CASSFGSSGSTDTQYF.

The V call is TRBV19, the J call TRBJ2-7; TRBD2 aligns across 11 bases. The CDR3 totals 19 residues. Germline assignment: CDR1 LNHDA and CDR2 SQIVND (reference sequence). V trimming: 3 bases; J trimming: 2 bases; junction bases outside the gene matches: 15. The CDR3, as DNA: TGTGCCAGTAGTATCCCCACCGGGACTAGCGGCATGGACCCCTACGAGCAGTACTTC. Translating it yields CASSIPTGTSGMDPYEQYF.

V is TRBV7-9 and J is TRBJ1-1; 7 bases are a match to TRBD1. CDR1 is SEHNR, CDR2 FQNEAQ, per germline (reference sequence). V dropped 5 bases and J dropped 3; count of bases not matched to a gene: 9. The CDR3 spans 15 residues. The CDR3 DNA follows: TGTGCCAGCAGCGCACGAGGGACAGTGGACACTGAAGCTTTCTTT. Translation gives CASSARGTVDTEAFF.

The chain couples TRBV11-2 to TRBJ1-1; the D gene is possibly TRBD1 (5 bases). Germline CDR1 is SGHAT and CDR2 is FQNNGV. This CDR3 has 17 residues. The V end was cut by 5 bases, the J end by 0 bases, with 19 bases between. CDR3 amino acids: CASSVGGMRQLNTEAFF. The CDR3, as DNA: TGTGCCAGCAGCGTCGGGGGGATGCGACAGCTGAACACTGAAGCTTTCTTT.

This clone appeared once. The same CDR3 also results from other DNA sequences found in this sample. The chain has TRBV11-3 and TRBJ1-1; D may be TRBD1 (6 bases). Trimming took 0 bases from V and 5 from J, leaving 7 bases between them. The CDR3 sequence is 13 residues long. Germline CDR1 reads SGHNT; CDR2 reads YENEEA. CDR3 residues: CASSLDRGTEAFF. CDR3 bases: TGTGCCAGCAGCTTAGACAGGGGAACTGAAGCTTTCTTT.

The V call is TRBV5-1, the J call TRBJ1-1; 11 nucleotides line up with TRBD1. The germline gives CDR1 SGHRS, CDR2 YFSETQ. The CDR3 spans 14 residues. V was pared by 1 base and J by 12 bases, with 8 bases of the junction left unmatched. CDR3 bases: TGCGCCAGCAGCTTGTACAGGACAGGGGGCTTACCTTTCTTT. It encodes CASSLYRTGGLPFF.

V usage is TRBV19 and J usage is TRBJ1-1; D is possibly TRBD1 (6 bases). The V end lost 6 bases, the J end lost 1 base, and 12 bases lay between the germline ends. The CDR3 has 14 amino acids. From germline, CDR1 is LNHDA and CDR2 SQIVND (reference sequence). CDR3: CASRLTGRNTEAFF. CDR3 sequence (DNA): TGTGCCAGTAGGCTAACAGGGCGGAACACTGAAGCTTTCTTT.

The chain uses TRBV4-1 and TRBJ2-1, with 11 bases lining up with TRBD1. Germline CDR1 is MGHRA and CDR2 is YSYEKL. The CDR3 contains 16 residues. Trimming removed 3 bases from V and 5 bases from J; junction bases left unmatched: 6. CDR3 in DNA: TGCGCCAGCAGCCAGCTGGACAGGGGGCTCGACAATGAGCAGTTCTTC. Its translation is CASSQLDRGLDNEQFF.

Concerning this clone: Other nucleotide sequences in the sample specify the same CDR3. This chain connects TRBV7-3 to TRBJ1-2; D perhaps matches TRBD1 (6 bases). Per germline, CDR1 SGHTA and CDR2 FQGTGA. Deletions cut 5 bases from V and 2 bases from J, with 9 bases between. This CDR3 is built from 13 residues. The CDR3 sequence is CASSPDRNYGYTF. In DNA, the CDR3 is TGTGCCAGCAGCCCCGACAGGAACTATGGCTACACCTTC. Full variable domain (missing parts from reference TRBV7-3 and TRBJ1-2): GAGVSQTPSNKVTEKGKYVELRCDPISGHTALYWYRQSLGQGPEFLIYFQGTGAADDSGLPNDRFFAVRPEGSVSTLKIQRTERGDSAVYLCASSPDRNYGYTFGSGTRLTVV.

The gene calls are TRBV3-1 (or the pseudogene TRBV3-2) and TRBJ2-3; TRBD2 matches at 12 bases. V gave up 2 bases and J gave up 1 base; unmatched junction bases: 1. The CDR3 extends over 16 amino acids. Germline V gene sequence: CDR1 LGHDT, CDR2 YNNKEL (reference sequence). CDR3 nucleotide sequence: TGTGCCAGCAGCCAACGACTAGCGGGGGGCACAGATACGCAGTATTTT. This encodes CASSQRLAGGTDTQYF.

This clone occurred once. This chain uses TRBV4-1 with TRBJ1-4, with 7 bases matching TRBD1. Germline V gives CDR1 MGHRA, CDR2 YSYEKL. This CDR3 region has 14 residues. V was clipped by 6 bases and J by 8 bases; unmatched bases: 9. The CDR3 loop is CASSSGGVGEKLFF. The CDR3 nucleotides read TGCGCCAGCAGTTCAGGGGGAGTAGGAGAAAAACTGTTTTTT.

This clone was observed a single time. The chain combines TRBV3-1 (or the pseudogene TRBV3-2) with TRBJ1-6; 8 positions agree with TRBD1. There are 15 residues in the CDR3. The germline CDR1 and CDR2 sequences are LGHDT and YNNKEL (reference sequence). With V trimmed by 4 bases and J by 6 bases, 5 bases remained unmatched. The CDR3 reads CASSLMTGVNSPLHF. The CDR3 region has the DNA TGTGCCAGCAGCCTCATGACAGGGGTTAATTCACCCCTCCACTTT.

The gene calls are TRBV11-2 and TRBJ1-5, with 12 bases lining up with TRBD1. This CDR3 region has 15 residues. V gave up 5 bases and J gave up 5 bases; unmatched junction bases: 4. CDR1 and CDR2 (germline): SGHAT, FQNNGV. For the CDR3, the DNA is TGTGCCAGCAGCCCCGGGACAGGGGGCGATCAGCCCCAGCATTTT. This sequence encodes CASSPGTGGDQPQHF.

The chain employs TRBV5-1 and TRBJ2-3; 10 positions agree with TRBD2. Trimming cost V 2 bases and J 4 bases; bases outside gene matches: 7. CDR1 is SGHRS and CDR2 is YFSETQ in the germline V gene. The CDR3 sequence is 16 residues long. The CDR3 sequence: CASSFPLLAGADTQYF. The CDR3 DNA is TGCGCCAGCAGCTTCCCCTTGCTAGCGGGGGCAGATACGCAGTATTTT.

The CDR3 here is CATCGNRGGSYNEQFF. In nucleotides, the CDR3 is TGTGCCACCTGCGGGAATCGGGGGGGATCGTACAATGAGCAGTTCTTC. The rearrangement links TRBV24-1 to TRBJ2-1, with 8 bases that match TRBD2. This CDR3 contains 16 residues. V lost 9 bases to trimming and J lost 4 bases; unmatched junction nucleotides: 13. Germline CDR1 reads KGHDR; CDR2 reads SFDVKD.

This clone is a singleton in its sample. J is TRBJ2-1 and V is TRBV11-2; D is perhaps TRBD1 (5 bases). Trimming stripped 2 bases from V and 4 bases from J, with 6 bases between. This CDR3 is built from 13 residues. The germline CDR1 and CDR2 sequences are SGHAT and FQNNGV. CDR3 in DNA: TGTGCCAGCAGCTTACAGGGATACAATGAGCAGTTCTTC. Translation gives CASSLQGYNEQFF. Together with reference TRBV11-2 and TRBJ2-1, the CDR3 gives the full variable domain: EAGVAQSPRYKIIEKRQSVAFWCNPISGHATLYWYQQILGQGPKLLIQFQNNGVVDDSQLPKDRFSAERLKGVDSTLKIQPAKLEDSAVYLCASSLQGYNEQFFGPGTRLTVL.

The rearrangement uses TRBV11-1 and TRBJ1-1; 8 nucleotides line up with TRBD1. The V gene end was trimmed by 2 bases and the J gene end by 8 bases; junction bases not matched to a gene: 4. The germline V gene has CDR1 SGHAT and CDR2 FQDESV (reference sequence). The length of the CDR3 is 13 residues. The CDR3 coding sequence is TGTGCCAGCAGCTTAAGACAGGGGAGGGAAGCTTTCTTT. Translating gives CASSLRQGREAFF.